This TCR beta chain was identified during a study of shared clonotypes between healthy human individuals. General study results and limits: Researchers sampled only blood; tissue repertoires likely differ. As a rule, naive subsets had a larger estimated richness than memory subsets. Genetic and exposure-history diversity was limited by the few donors.

Using immunoSEQ multiplex PCR, the repertoire was profiled, and TCRdb retains in-frame clones only, with some absent. Among 2 million to 2.5 million clones listed, 95% were seen once. Germline CDR1 SGHNT, CDR2 YYREEE (reference sequence). Trimming pared 4 bases from V and 7 bases from J, leaving 12 bases between. This CDR3 has 14 amino acids. With regard to this clone: Its specificity is not known.

This clonotype originated in a man younger than 30 in good health. The chain joins TRBV5-4 to TRBJ1-6; D might be TRBD1 (5 bases). Material: naive CD4+ T cells sorted from blood. As to subset: CD45RA+ positively selected. The CDR3 loop reads CASSPGTLNSPLHF. In DNA, the CDR3 is TGTGCCAGCAGCCCAGGGACCCTGAATTCACCCCTCCACTTT.